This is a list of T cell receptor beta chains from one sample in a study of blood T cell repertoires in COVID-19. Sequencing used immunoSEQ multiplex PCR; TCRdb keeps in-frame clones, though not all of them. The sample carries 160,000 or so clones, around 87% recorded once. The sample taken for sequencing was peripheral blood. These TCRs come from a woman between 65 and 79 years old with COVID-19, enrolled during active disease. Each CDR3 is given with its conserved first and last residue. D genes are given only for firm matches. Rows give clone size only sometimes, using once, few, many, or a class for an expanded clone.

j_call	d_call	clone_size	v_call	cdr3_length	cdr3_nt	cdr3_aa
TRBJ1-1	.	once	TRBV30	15	TGTGCCTCAAAACCGGGACTACTCCTGAACACTGAAGCTTTCTTT	CASKPGLLLNTEAFF
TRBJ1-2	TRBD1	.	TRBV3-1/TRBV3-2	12	TGTGCCAGCAGTCAGGGGGACTATGGCTACACCTTC	CASSQGDYGYTF
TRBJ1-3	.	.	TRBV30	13	TGTGCCTGGAGGCTACGCTCTGGAAACACCATATATTTT	CAWRLRSGNTIYF
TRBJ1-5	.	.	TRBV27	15	TGTGCCAGCAGTTTATCGGTCGCGGGCAGTCAGCCCCAGCATTTT	CASSLSVAGSQPQHF
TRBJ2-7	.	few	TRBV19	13	TGTGCCAGTTCTATGGGCCAAACCTACGAGCAGTACTTC	CASSMGQTYEQYF
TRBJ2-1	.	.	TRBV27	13	TGTGCCAGCAGTATACAGGTTAACAATGAGCAGTTCTTC	CASSIQVNNEQFF
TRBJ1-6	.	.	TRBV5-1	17	TGCGCCCGCAGCTTGGCCGGGGGGGGCGGTCTCGGTTCACCCCTCCACTTT	CARSLAGGGGLGSPLHF
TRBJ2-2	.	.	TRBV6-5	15	TGTGCCAGCAGTTACGGACTGATTAACACCGGGGAGCTGTTTTTT	CASSYGLINTGELFF
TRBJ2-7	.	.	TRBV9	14	TGTGCCAGCAGCGTGGGGGGGGCCGGGTACGAGCAGTACTTC	CASSVGGAGYEQYF
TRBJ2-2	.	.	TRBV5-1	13	TGCGCCAGCAGTCCTCGAGGCACCGGGGAGCTGTTTTTT	CASSPRGTGELFF
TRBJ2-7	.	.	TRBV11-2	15	TGTGCCAGCAGCTTAGACTTCGGGGTTCGCGACGAGCAGTACTTC	CASSLDFGVRDEQYF
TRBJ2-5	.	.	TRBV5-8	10	TGTGCCAGCGCGGTGGAGACCCAGTACTTC	CASAVETQYF
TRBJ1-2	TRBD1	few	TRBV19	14	TGTGCCAGTACCCCCGGGACAGAATTTTATGGCTACACCTTC	CASTPGTEFYGYTF
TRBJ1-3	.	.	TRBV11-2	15	TGTGCCAGCAGCCTAGGTGGGGGCGCGGGAAACACCATATATTTT	CASSLGGGAGNTIYF
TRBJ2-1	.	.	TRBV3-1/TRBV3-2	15	TGTGCCAGCAGCGCTTCGCGGGGGCTTTACAATGAGCAGTTCTTC	CASSASRGLYNEQFF
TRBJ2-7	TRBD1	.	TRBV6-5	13	TGTGCCAGCAGCCGCGGACAGGGCGACGAGCAGTACTTC	CASSRGQGDEQYF
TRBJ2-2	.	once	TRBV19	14	TGTGCCAGTAGTATTTCGAGGAACACCGGGGAGCTGTTTTTT	CASSISRNTGELFF
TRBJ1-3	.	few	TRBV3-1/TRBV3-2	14	TGTGCCAGCAGCCAAGGAGCAGGTGGAAACACCATATATTTT	CASSQGAGGNTIYF
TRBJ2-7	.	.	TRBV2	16	TGTGCCAGCAGTGCGGAACTCCCAAGCGTCCATTACGAGCAGTACTTC	CASSAELPSVHYEQYF
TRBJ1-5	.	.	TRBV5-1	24	TGCGCCAGCAGCTTGGTAGGGTATGAAGCTCCACATGACAGTCTCCCATATAGCAATCAGCCCCAGCATTTT	CASSLVGYEAPHDSLPYSNQPQHF
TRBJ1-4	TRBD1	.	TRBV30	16	TGTGCCTGGAGCCCCAAACAGGGGGCAACTAATGAAAAACTGTTTTTT	CAWSPKQGATNEKLFF
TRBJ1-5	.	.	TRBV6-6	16	TGTGCCAGCAGTTATTCAGGCCCTCAAACCAATCAGCCCCAGCATTTT	CASSYSGPQTNQPQHF
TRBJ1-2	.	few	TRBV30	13	TGTGCCTGGAGTTTCCTGGGGGCGGGTGGCTACACCTTC	CAWSFLGAGGYTF
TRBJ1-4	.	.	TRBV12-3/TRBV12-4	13	TGTGCCAGCAGTTTAACAGGGTTTGAAAAACTGTTTTTT	CASSLTGFEKLFF
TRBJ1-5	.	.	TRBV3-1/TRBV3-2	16	TGTGCCAGCAGCCAATCTCCGCCCGGGTCCAATCAGCCCCAGCATTTT	CASSQSPPGSNQPQHF
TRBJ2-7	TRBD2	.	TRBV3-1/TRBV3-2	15	TGTGCCAGCAGCCCGGGACTAGCGGGGGTCTACGAGCAGTACTTC	CASSPGLAGVYEQYF
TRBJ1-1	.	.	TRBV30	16	TGTGCCTGGAGTGCCCCCCTGGGGGGGGAGAACACTGAAGCTTTCTTT	CAWSAPLGGENTEAFF
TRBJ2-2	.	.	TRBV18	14	TGTGCCAGCTCACCACAAAGCGACACCGGGGAGCTGTTTTTT	CASSPQSDTGELFF
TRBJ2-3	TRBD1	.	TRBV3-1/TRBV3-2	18	TGTGCCAGCAGCCAAGATGGGGCACAGGGGGCGAGCACAGATACGCAGTATTTT	CASSQDGAQGASTDTQYF
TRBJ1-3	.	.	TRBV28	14	TGTGCCAGCAGTTTATCCAGCTCTGGAAACACCATATATTTT	CASSLSSSGNTIYF
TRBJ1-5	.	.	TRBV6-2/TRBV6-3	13	TGTGCCAGCAGCGACGGGTGGCATCAGCCCCAGCATTTT	CASSDGWHQPQHF
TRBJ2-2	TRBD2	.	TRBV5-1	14	TGCGCCAGCAGCCCCGGGGGGGCCAGCGGGGAGCTGTTTTTT	CASSPGGASGELFF
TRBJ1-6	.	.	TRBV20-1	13	TGCAGTGCTAGTACGGAGGCCGCCTCACCCCTCCACTTT	CSASTEAASPLHF
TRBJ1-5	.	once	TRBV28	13	TGTGCCAGCAATCCGGACAAGAATCAGCCCCAGCATTTT	CASNPDKNQPQHF
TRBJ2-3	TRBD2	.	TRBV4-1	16	TGCGCCAGCAGCCTCTTCCTAGCGGGGAACACAGATACGCAGTATTTT	CASSLFLAGNTDTQYF
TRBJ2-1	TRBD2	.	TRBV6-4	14	TGTGCCAGCAGTTGGGGGGGAACCTACAATGAGCAGTTCTTC	CASSWGGTYNEQFF
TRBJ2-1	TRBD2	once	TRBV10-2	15	TGCGCCAGCAGTGAAGGGGCTAGCGGGTACAATGAGCAGTTCTTC	CASSEGASGYNEQFF
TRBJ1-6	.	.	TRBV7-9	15	TGTGCCAGCAGCTTAGAACCTAACCGCAATTCACCCCTCCACTTT	CASSLEPNRNSPLHF
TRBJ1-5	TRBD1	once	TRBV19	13	TGTGCCAGTAGTACCCAGGGGGAGAAGCCCCAGCATTTT	CASSTQGEKPQHF
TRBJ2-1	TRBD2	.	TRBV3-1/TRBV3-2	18	TGTGCCAGCAGCCCACCCCGTCGGACTAGCGGCTTTTCCAATGAGCAGTTCTTC	CASSPPRRTSGFSNEQFF
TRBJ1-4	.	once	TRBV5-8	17	TGTGCCAGCAGCGTACCAGGGGATCCTATTCAGTATGAAAAACTGTTTTTT	CASSVPGDPIQYEKLFF
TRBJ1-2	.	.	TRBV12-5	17	TGTGCTAGTGGTTTGGTCCCCGAGGACAGTCGAAACTATGGCTACACCTTC	CASGLVPEDSRNYGYTF
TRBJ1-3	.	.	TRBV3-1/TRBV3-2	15	TGTGCCAGCAGCCAAGGGGCCGTCTCTGGAAACACCATATATTTT	CASSQGAVSGNTIYF
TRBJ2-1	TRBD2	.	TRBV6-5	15	TGTGCCAGCAGTTACGATGGCGGGGGGGCCCATGAGCAGTTCTTC	CASSYDGGGAHEQFF
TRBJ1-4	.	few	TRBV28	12	TGTGCCAGCAGTTTCCCGGATGAAAAACTGTTTTTT	CASSFPDEKLFF
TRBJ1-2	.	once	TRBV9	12	TGTGCCAGCAGCGGCCACAGCTATGGCTACACCTTC	CASSGHSYGYTF
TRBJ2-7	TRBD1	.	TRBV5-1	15	TGCGCCAGCAGCTTGGAACCCGACAGGGAGCGCGAGCAGTACTTC	CASSLEPDREREQYF